The text below deals with one T cell receptor beta chain. CDR3 length: 15 amino acids. Germline V gene lookup returns CDR1 MGHRA and CDR2 YSYEKL. These data originate in a study of blood T cell repertoires in COVID-19. Overall study context: Spain, Italy and the United States supplied samples that represented acute and convalescent COVID-19. T cells, B-cell-depleted T cells, or PBMCs provided the cDNA or gDNA that served as material.

As handled by the study authors: Amplification from reference gene primers served as the basis for estimated nucleated cell counts. The method was immunoSEQ multiplex PCR; TCRdb's version includes in-frame clones alone and lacks a portion of them. V and J calls and clone size are as listed in that table; D and trimming were resolved from the DNA. The repertoire holds hundreds of thousands of clones, approximately 91% seen once, with approximately 10% in the top ten. During active infection, Seattle patients enrolled and were then monitored through disease. The sequence was obtained from a woman aged 25 to 45 with COVID-19, enrolled during active disease. The V and J genes are TRBV4-1 and TRBJ1-5; D might be TRBD1 (6 bases). The sample taken for sequencing was peripheral blood. In DNA, the CDR3 is TGCCCCCGCCGCCGGCTACAGGGCGGGAGTCAGCCCCAGCATTTT. It is translated as CPRRRLQGGSQPQHF.